The following is a T cell receptor beta chain sequence with its context. Method: immunoSEQ multiplex PCR; TCRdb's copy keeps in-frame clones and lacks some. The repertoire has fewer than 250,000 clones, about 85% of them found once; the top ten carry more than 0.75%. This sample was included in a study of blood T cell repertoires in COVID-19. Study-wide context: There were acute and convalescent COVID-19 samples, and they came from the United States, Italy and Spain. PBMCs, B-cell-depleted T cells, or T cells provided the cDNA or gDNA that made up the material.

The germline V gene has CDR1 MGHRA and CDR2 YSYEKL. This CDR3 contains 15 residues. V lost 4 bases and J lost 0; bases outside the gene matches: 5. Sequencing was carried out using peripheral blood. This rearrangement joins TRBV4-1 to TRBJ2-7, with 8 bases aligning to TRBD1. The origin of this receptor is a middle-aged man with acute or convalescent COVID-19. This CDR3 is CASSRAQGGSYEQYF. In nucleotides, the CDR3 is TGCGCCAGCAGCCGAGCACAGGGGGGCTCCTACGAGCAGTACTTC.